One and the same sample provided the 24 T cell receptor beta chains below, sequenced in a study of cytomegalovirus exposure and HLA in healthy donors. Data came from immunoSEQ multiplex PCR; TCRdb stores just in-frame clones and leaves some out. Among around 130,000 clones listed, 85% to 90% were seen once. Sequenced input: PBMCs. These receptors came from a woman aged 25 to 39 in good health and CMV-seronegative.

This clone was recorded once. CDR3 amino acids: CASSLTGSHEQYF. The CDR3 DNA reads TGTGCCAGCAGCTTGACAGGGTCTCACGAGCAGTACTTC. The V gene is TRBV7-8, the J gene TRBJ2-7; 7 bases are a match to TRBD1. The CDR3 runs to 13 residues. Per germline, CDR1 SGHVS and CDR2 FQNEAQ. With 3 bases clipped from V and 5 bases from J, the junction kept 4 bases outside the gene matches.

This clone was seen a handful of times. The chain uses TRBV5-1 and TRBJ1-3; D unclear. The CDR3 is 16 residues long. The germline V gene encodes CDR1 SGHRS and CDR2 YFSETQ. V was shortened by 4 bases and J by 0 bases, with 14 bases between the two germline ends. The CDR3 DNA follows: TGCGCCAGCAGCCCCCGGTCACCGAGCTCTGGAAACACCATATATTTT. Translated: CASSPRSPSSGNTIYF.

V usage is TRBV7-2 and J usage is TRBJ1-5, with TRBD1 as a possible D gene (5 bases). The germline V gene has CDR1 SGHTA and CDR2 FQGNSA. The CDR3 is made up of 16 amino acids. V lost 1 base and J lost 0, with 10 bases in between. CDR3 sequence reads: CASSLVQGLSNQPQHF. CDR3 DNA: TGTGCCAGCAGCTTAGTCCAGGGCCTTAGCAATCAGCCCCAGCATTTT.

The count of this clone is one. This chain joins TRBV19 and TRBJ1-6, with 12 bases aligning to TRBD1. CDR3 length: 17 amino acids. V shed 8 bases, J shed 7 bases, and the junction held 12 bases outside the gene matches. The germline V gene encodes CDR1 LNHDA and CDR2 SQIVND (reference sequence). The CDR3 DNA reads TGTGCCAGTGCCGCGGGACAGGGGGCTTCGGGGAATTCACCCCTCCACTTT. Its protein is CASAAGQGASGNSPLHF.

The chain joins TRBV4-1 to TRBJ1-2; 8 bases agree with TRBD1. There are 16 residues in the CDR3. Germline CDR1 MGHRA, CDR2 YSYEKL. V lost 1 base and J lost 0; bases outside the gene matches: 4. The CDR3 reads CASSQVGQGTNYGYTF. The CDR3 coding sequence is TGCGCCAGCAGCCAAGTTGGACAGGGAACTAACTATGGCTACACCTTC.

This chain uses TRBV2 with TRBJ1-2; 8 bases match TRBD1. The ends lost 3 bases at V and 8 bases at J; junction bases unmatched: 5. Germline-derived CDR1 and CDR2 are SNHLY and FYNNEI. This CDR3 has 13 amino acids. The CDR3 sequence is CASSDRGLGGYTF. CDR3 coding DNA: TGTGCCAGCAGTGACAGGGGGCTGGGGGGCTACACCTTC.

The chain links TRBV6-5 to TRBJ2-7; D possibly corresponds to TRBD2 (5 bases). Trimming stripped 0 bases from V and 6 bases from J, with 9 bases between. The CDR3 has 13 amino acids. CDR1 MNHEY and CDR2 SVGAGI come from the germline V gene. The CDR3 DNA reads TGTGCCAGCAGTTACTCTCGGACTCGCGAGCAGTACTTC. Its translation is CASSYSRTREQYF.

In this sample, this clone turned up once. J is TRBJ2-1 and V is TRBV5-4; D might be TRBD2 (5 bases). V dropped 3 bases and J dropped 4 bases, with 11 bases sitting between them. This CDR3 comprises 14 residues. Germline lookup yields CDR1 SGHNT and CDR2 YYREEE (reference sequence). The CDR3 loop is CASSSPLAYNEQFF. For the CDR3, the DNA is TGTGCCAGCAGCTCGCCCCTAGCTTACAATGAGCAGTTCTTC.

CDR3 bases: TGCGCCAGCAGCTCGGACAGGGGGAACACTGAAGCTTTCTTT. Protein product: CASSSDRGNTEAFF. The genes are TRBV5-1 and TRBJ1-1; 9 bases match TRBD1. V shed 3 bases, J shed 1 base, and the junction held 1 base outside the gene matches. In germline, CDR1 is SGHRS, CDR2 YFSETQ. The CDR3 has 14 residues.

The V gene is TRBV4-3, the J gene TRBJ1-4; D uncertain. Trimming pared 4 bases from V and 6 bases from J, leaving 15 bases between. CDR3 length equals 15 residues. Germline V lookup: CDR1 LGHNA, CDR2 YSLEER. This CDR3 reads CASSPALRADEKLFF. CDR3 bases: TGCGCCAGCAGCCCAGCTTTGCGGGCGGATGAAAAACTGTTTTTT.

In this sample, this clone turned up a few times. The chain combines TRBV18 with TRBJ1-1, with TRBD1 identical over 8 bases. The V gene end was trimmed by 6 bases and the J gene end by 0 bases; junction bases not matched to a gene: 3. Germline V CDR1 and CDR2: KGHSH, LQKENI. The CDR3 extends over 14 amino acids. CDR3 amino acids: CASSLTGVNTEAFF. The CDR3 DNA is TGTGCCAGCTCCCTGACAGGGGTGAACACTGAAGCTTTCTTT.

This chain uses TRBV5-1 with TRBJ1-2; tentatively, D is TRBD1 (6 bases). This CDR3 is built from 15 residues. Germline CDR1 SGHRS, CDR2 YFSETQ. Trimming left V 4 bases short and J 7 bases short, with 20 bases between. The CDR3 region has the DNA TGCGCCAGCAGCCTCTGGGGTTCGGGGGGGGCTGGCTACACCTTC. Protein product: CASSLWGSGGAGYTF.

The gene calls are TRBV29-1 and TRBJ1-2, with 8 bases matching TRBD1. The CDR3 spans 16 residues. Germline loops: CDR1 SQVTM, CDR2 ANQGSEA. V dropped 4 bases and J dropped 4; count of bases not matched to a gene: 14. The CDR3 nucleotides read TGCAGCGTTGGGGGGTCAGGGGGCTCGAAAGGCTATGGCTACACCTTC. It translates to CSVGGSGGSKGYGYTF.

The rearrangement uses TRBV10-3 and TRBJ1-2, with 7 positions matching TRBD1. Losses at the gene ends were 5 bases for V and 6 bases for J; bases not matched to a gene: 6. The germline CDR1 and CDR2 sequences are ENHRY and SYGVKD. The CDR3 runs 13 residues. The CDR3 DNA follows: TGTGCCATCAGTCCTACAGGGGCGGATGGCTACACCTTC. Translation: CAISPTGADGYTF.

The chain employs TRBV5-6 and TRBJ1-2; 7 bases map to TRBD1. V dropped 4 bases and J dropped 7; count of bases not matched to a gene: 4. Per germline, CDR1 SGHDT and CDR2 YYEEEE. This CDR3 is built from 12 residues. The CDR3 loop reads CASSPQGPGYTF. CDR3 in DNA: TGTGCCAGCAGCCCACAGGGGCCTGGCTACACCTTC.

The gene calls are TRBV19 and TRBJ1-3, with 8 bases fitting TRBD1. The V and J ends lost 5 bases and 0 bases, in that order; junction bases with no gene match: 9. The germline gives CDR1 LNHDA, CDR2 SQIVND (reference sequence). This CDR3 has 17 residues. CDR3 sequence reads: CASSPTGTGFSGNTIYF. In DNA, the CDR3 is TGTGCCAGTAGTCCTACCGGGACAGGATTCTCTGGAAACACCATATATTTT. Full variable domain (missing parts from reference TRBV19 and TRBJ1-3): DGGITQSPKYLFRKEGQNVTLSCEQNLNHDAMYWYRQDPGQGLRLIYYSQIVNDFQKGDIAEGYSVSREKKESFPLTVTSAQKNPTAFYLCASSPTGTGFSGNTIYFGEGSWLTVV.

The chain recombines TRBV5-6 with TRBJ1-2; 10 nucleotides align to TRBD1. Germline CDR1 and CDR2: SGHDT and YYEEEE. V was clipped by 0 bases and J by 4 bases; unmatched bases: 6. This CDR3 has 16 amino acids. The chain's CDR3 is CASSLAGGQGSYGYTF. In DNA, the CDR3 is TGTGCCAGCAGCTTGGCGGGGGGACAGGGGAGCTATGGCTACACCTTC.

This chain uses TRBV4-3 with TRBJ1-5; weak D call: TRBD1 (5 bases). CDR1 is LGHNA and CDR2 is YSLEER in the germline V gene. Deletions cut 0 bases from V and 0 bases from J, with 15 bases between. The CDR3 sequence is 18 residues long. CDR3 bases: TGCGCCAGCAGCCAAGATTTTGGGGCAGTCCTTAGCAATCAGCCCCAGCATTTT. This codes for CASSQDFGAVLSNQPQHF.

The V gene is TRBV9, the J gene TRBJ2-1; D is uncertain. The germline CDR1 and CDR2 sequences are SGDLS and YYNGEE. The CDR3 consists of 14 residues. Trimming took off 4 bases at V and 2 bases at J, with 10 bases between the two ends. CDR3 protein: CASSTHRAYNEQFF. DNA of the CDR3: TGTGCCAGCAGCACCCATCGAGCCTACAATGAGCAGTTCTTC.

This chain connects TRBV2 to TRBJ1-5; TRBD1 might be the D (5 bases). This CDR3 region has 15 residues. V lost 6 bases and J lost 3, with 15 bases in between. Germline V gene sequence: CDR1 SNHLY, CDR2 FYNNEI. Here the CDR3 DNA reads TGTGCCAGCAGCCAAGGACCGACAGACAATCAGCCCCAGCATTTT. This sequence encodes CASSQGPTDNQPQHF. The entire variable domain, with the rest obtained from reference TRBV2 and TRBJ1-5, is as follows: EPEVTQTPSHQVTQMGQEVILRCVPISNHLYFYWYRQILGQKVEFLVSFYNNEISEKSEIFDDQFSVERPDGSNFTLKIRSTKLEDSAMYFCASSQGPTDNQPQHFGDGTRLSIL.

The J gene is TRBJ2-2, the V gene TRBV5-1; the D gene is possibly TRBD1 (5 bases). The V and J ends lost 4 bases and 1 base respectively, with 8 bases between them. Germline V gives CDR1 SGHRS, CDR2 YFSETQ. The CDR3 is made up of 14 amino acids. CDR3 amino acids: CASSRGWNTGELFF. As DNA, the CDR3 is TGCGCCAGCAGCAGGGGATGGAACACCGGGGAGCTGTTTTTT.

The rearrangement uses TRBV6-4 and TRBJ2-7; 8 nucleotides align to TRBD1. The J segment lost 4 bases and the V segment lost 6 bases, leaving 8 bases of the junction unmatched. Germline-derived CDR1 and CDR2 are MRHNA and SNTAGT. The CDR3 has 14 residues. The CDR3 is CASRRTGCIYEQYF. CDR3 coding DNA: TGTGCCAGCAGACGGACAGGGTGTATTTACGAGCAGTACTTC.

The CDR3 DNA reads TGTGCCCTCCCACGGGGGGGGTTTGATTTCCACGAGCAGTACTTC. Translation: CALPRGGFDFHEQYF. This sequence joins TRBV6-8 and TRBJ2-7; 8 positions match TRBD2. The CDR3 is 15 amino acids. Losses at the gene ends were 11 bases for V and 5 bases for J; bases not matched to a gene: 17. Germline values: CDR1 MNHGY, CDR2 SAAAGT.

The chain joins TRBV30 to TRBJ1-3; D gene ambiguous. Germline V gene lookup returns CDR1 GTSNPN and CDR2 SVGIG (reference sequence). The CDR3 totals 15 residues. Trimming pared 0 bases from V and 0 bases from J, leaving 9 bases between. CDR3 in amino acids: CAWSVVRSSGNTIYF. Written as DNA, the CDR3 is TGTGCCTGGAGTGTAGTAAGGAGCTCTGGAAACACCATATATTTT.